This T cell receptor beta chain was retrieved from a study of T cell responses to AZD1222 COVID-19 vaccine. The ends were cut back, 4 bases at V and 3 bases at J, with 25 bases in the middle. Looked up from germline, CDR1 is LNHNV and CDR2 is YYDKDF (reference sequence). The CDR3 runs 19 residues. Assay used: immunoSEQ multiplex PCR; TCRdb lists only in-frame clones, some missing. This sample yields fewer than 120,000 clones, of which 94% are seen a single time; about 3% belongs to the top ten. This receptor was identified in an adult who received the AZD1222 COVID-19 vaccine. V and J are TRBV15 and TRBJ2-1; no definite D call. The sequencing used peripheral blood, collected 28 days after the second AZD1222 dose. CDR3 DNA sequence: TGTGCCACCAGCAATACTCGGAGTCCCAGTACTTCCAGCTACAATGAGCAGTTCTTC. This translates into CATSNTRSPSTSSYNEQFF.